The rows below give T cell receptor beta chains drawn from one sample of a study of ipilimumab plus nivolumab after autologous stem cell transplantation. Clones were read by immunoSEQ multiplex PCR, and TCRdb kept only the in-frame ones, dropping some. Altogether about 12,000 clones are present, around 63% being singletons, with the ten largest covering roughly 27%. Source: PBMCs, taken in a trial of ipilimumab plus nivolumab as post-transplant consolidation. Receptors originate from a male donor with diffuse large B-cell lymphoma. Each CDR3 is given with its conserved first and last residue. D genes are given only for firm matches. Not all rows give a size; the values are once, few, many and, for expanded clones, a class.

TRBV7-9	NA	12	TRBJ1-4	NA	TGTGCCAGCAGCTTTCTCGATGAAAAACTGTTTTTT	CASSFLDEKLFF
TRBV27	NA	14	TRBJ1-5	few	TGTGCCAGCAGTTTATTGGGGGGGGCTCAGCCCCAGCATTTT	CASSLLGGAQPQHF
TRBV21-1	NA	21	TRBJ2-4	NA	TGTGCCAGCAGCCAGCGGGACAGCGTATTCCCGTGGGAGTCCGGGTGGGACATTCAGTACTTC	CASSQRDSVFPWESGWDIQYF
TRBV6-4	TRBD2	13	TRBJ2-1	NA	TGTGCCAAGACTAGCGGGGGTTCCAATGAGCAGTTCTTC	CAKTSGGSNEQFF
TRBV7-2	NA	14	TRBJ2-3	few	TGTGCCAGCAGCTTAGCGGAGGCAGTAGATACGCAGTATTTT	CASSLAEAVDTQYF
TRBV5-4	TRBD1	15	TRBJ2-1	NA	TGTGCCAGCAGCCGGCCGGGACAGGGCTACAATGAGCAGTTCTTC	CASSRPGQGYNEQFF
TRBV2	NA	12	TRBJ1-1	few	TGTGCCAGTTCGTTCGCCGAGGCTGAAGCTTTCTTT	CASSFAEAEAFF
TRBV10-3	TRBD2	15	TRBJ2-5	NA	TGTGCCATCAGTGAGTTGGGGGGGGGTCCAGAGACCCAGTACTTC	CAISELGGGPETQYF
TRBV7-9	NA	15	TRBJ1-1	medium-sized	TGTGCCAGCAGCTCTGGTTATCCCATGAACACTGAAGCTTTCTTT	CASSSGYPMNTEAFF
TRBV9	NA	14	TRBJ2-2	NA	TGTGCCAGCAGCCCCACCCGTTACACCGGGGAGCTGTTTTTT	CASSPTRYTGELFF
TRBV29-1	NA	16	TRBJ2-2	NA	TGCAGCTCTCTGGGAGTAGGAGGGGCGGTCACCGGGGAGCTGTTTTTT	CSSLGVGGAVTGELFF
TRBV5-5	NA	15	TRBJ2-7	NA	TGTGCCAGCTCCCTTTCTGATCGGGACTCCTACGAGCAGTACTTC	CASSLSDRDSYEQYF
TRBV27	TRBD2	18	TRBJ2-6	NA	TGTGCCAGCAGTTTAGTGTCTAGCGGACGCTCTGGGGCCAACGTCCTGACTTTC	CASSLVSSGRSGANVLTF
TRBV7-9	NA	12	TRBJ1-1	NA	TGTGCCAGCAGCTTAGTTGGGATTGAAGCTTTCTTT	CASSLVGIEAFF
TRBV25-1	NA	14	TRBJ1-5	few	TGTGCCAGCACAGAGTGTGGGGAGAATCAGCCCCAGCATTTT	CASTECGENQPQHF
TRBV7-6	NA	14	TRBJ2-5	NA	TGTGCCAGCAGCCTGACCGTGGGGTCGGAGACCCAGTACTTC	CASSLTVGSETQYF
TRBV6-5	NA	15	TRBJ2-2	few	TGTGCCAGCAAAACGGCTGGTCGGGGCACCGGGGAGCTGTTTTTT	CASKTAGRGTGELFF
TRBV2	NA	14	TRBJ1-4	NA	TGTGCCAGCAGTGAAGGTCAACAAGGGGAAAAACTGTTTTTT	CASSEGQQGEKLFF
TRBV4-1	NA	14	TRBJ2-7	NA	TGCGCCAGCAGCCAAGGAGGGTTAGCCTACGAGCAGTACTTC	CASSQGGLAYEQYF
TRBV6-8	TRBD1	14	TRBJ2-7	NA	TGTGCCAGCAGTCCCAGGGACAGGCCCCACGAGCAGTACTTC	CASSPRDRPHEQYF
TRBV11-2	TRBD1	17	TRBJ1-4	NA	TGTGCCAGCAGCTTAGACCGGACAGGACGCCTCTATGAAAAACTGTTTTTT	CASSLDRTGRLYEKLFF
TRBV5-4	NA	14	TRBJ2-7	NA	TGTGCCAGCAGCTTGCGGGGGCTCTCCTACGAGCAGTACTTC	CASSLRGLSYEQYF
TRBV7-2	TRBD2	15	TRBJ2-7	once	TGTGCCAGCAGGGGAAGCGGGACCTACTCCTACGAGCAGTACTTC	CASRGSGTYSYEQYF
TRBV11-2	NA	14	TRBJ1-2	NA	TGTGCCAGCAGCTTAGATAGGGCAGGGCCTGGCTACACCTTC	CASSLDRAGPGYTF
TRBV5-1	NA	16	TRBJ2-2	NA	TGTGCCAGCAGCTTGGAGGGGCTCCGACGCACCGGGGAGCTGTTTTTT	CASSLEGLRRTGELFF
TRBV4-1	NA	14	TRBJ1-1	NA	TGCGCCAGCAGCCAAGATGCCGCTGGGACTGAAGCTTTCTTT	CASSQDAAGTEAFF
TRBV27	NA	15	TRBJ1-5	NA	TGTGCCAGCAGTTTAACAGGGCCCACCAATCAGCCCCAGCATTTT	CASSLTGPTNQPQHF
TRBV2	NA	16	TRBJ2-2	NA	TGTGCCAGCACGACAGACCCGGCGAGGGACACCGGGGAGCTGTTTTTT	CASTTDPARDTGELFF
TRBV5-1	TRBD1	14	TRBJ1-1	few	TGCGCCAGCAGCGGCGGTACAGGGGATGGTGAAGCTTTCTTT	CASSGGTGDGEAFF
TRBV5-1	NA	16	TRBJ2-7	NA	TGCGCCAGCAGCTCAAGGGGGAAAACTTTCTCCTACGAGCAGTACTTC	CASSSRGKTFSYEQYF
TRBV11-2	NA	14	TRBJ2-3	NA	TGTGCCAGCAGCTCCCCGTCCGGGCCAGATACGCAGTATTTT	CASSSPSGPDTQYF
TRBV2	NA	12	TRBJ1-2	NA	TGTGCCAGCAGAGCGACCCTCTATGGCTACACCTTC	CASRATLYGYTF
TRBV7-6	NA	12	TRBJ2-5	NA	TGTGCCAGCAGCTTAGAGGAAGAGACCCAGTACTTC	CASSLEEETQYF
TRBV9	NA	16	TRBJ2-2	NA	TGTGCCAGCAGCGTAGAGGAAGGGGTGAGCACCGGGGAGCTGTTTTTT	CASSVEEGVSTGELFF
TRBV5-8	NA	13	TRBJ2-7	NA	TGTGCCAGCAGCTCCACCTTCCTCTTCGAGCAGTACTTC	CASSSTFLFEQYF
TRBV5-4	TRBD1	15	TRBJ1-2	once	TGTGCCAGCAGCCCAAGGGGGCAGGGCAACTATGGCTACACCTTC	CASSPRGQGNYGYTF
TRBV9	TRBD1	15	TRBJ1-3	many	TGTGCCAGCAGCCCCCAGGGGGCCGGAGGAAACACCATATATTTT	CASSPQGAGGNTIYF
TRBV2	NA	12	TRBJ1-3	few	TGTGCCGGAAGGACTGAGGGAAACACCATATATTTT	CAGRTEGNTIYF
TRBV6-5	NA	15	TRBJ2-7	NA	TGTGCCAGCAGTTACTCATCTGGATACCTCTCCGAGCAGTACTTC	CASSYSSGYLSEQYF
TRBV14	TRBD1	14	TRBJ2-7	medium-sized	TGTGCCAGCAGCGTAGTACAGGGGGCCAACGAGCAGTACTTC	CASSVVQGANEQYF
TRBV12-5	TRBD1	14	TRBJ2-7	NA	TGTGCTAGTGGTCTAGGACAGGGTCCCTACGAGCAGTACTTC	CASGLGQGPYEQYF
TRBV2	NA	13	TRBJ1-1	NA	TGTGCCAGCAGCCCCTGGGGGGGGACTGAAGCTTTCTTT	CASSPWGGTEAFF
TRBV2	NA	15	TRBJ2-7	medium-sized	TGTGCCAGCAGTGAAGATGAGGGGGGCCTCTACGAGCAGTACTTC	CASSEDEGGLYEQYF
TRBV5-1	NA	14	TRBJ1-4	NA	TGCGCCAGCAGCTTGGTGGGGCAAGGTGAAAAACTGTTTTTT	CASSLVGQGEKLFF
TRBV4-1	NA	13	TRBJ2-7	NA	TGCGCCAGCAGGGGGGCAGGTCCCTACGAGCAGTACTTC	CASRGAGPYEQYF
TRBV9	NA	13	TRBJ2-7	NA	TGTGCCAGCAGCGTAGACATCTCCTACGAGCAGTACTTC	CASSVDISYEQYF
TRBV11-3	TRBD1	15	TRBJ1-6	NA	TGTGCCAGCAGCTCCGGACAGGGGGCTAATTCACCCCTCCACTTT	CASSSGQGANSPLHF
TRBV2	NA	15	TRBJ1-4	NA	TGTGCCAGCAGTGAAGGGGGGATCGCTAATGAAAAACTGTTTTTT	CASSEGGIANEKLFF
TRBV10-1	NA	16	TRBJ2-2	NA	TGCGCCAGCAGTGAGTCGAATTTTGGGGAGCCGGGGGAGCTGTTTTTT	CASSESNFGEPGELFF
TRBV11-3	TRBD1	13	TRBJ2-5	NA	TGTGCCAGCAGACCACGACAGGGAATGGCCCAGTACTTC	CASRPRQGMAQYF
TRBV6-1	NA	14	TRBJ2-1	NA	TGTGCCACTCGGAGTAGCGGTCCCTACAATGAGCAGTTCTTC	CATRSSGPYNEQFF
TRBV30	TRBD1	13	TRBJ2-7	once	TGTGCCTGGGCTAGACAGGGGGGCTACGAGCAGTACTTC	CAWARQGGYEQYF
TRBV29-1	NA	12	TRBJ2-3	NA	TGCAGCGTTGGAGGTTTTGCAGATACGCAGTATTTT	CSVGGFADTQYF
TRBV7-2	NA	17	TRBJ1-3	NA	TGTGCCAGCAGCCCCGATCCGGGGACGCGGGTAGGAAACACCATATATTTT	CASSPDPGTRVGNTIYF
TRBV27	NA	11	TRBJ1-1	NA	TGTGCCACCATAAGGAACACTGAAGCTTTCTTT	CATIRNTEAFF
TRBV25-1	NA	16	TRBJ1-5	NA	TGTGCCAGCGGCATACCCGGGGACGGCGTTAATCAGCCCCAGCATTTT	CASGIPGDGVNQPQHF
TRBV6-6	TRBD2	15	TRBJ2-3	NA	TGTGCCAGCAGTTATAGCGGGAGCCTGAGGGATACGCAGTATTTT	CASSYSGSLRDTQYF